This T cell receptor (beta chain) came from a study of OX40 agonist ivuxolimab in advanced cancers. With respect to this clone: As yet, its antigen is unknown.

General study points: Normalized expansion of T-cell clones was also low for some nonresponders.

The germline CDR1 and CDR2 sequences are WSHSY and SAAADI. The CDR3 length is 16 residues. V was clipped by 3 bases and J by 6 bases; unmatched bases: 8. Repertoires were generated with immunoSEQ multiplex PCR, while TCRdb's copy carries only in-frame clones and drops some. The sample has tens of thousands of clones, about 82% seen once. This chain joins TRBV10-2 and TRBJ2-1, with TRBD2 matching 10 bases. This clonotype originated in an adult with an advanced solid tumor such as melanoma, head and neck, liver or kidney cancer. The sample consisted of CD4+ or CD8+ T cells sorted from blood, taken in a trial of the OX40 agonist ivuxolimab. As DNA, the CDR3 is TGCGCCAGCAGTGACCCGGGGCTAGCGGGAGCCAATGAGCAGTTCTTC. It specifies CASSDPGLAGANEQFF.